Following are 19 T cell receptor beta chains from one sample sequenced in a study of vaccination and CD4 T cells after COVID-19. TCRdb called the PCR reads again in MiXCR, with one record for every CDR3 protein. The table records roughly 15,000 distinct CDR3 sequences, about 70% of them present only once. This material consisted of CD4+ T cells from blood, taken after SARS-CoV-2 vaccination. These receptors were taken from a human donor who had recovered from COVID-19.

The chain has TRBV6-2 or TRBV6-3 and TRBJ1-2; unclear D gene. This CDR3 is built from 15 residues. Trimming took 2 bases from V and 3 from J, leaving 13 bases between them. The germline V gene has CDR1 MNHEY and CDR2 SVGEGT. DNA of the CDR3: TGTGCCAGCAGTTACGGCAAGGGTCTTCACTATGGCTACACCTTC. Residues: CASSYGKGLHYGYTF.

This chain uses TRBV20-1 with TRBJ2-3; 9 bases agree with TRBD1. The CDR3 has 14 amino acids. Looked up from germline, CDR1 is DFQATT and CDR2 is SNEGSKA (reference sequence). The V gene end was trimmed by 5 bases and the J gene end by 3 bases; junction bases not matched to a gene: 6. CDR3 region: CSAPDRGRTDTQYF. CDR3 in DNA: TGCAGTGCTCCGGACAGGGGTAGGACAGATACGCAGTATTTT.

The chain employs TRBV19 and TRBJ1-1, with D possibly TRBD1 on 5 matching bases. Germline V lookup: CDR1 LNHDA, CDR2 SQIVND (reference sequence). Deletions cut 4 bases from V and 3 bases from J, with 15 bases between. CDR3 length equals 15 residues. Here the CDR3 reads CASSTLHRGYTEAFF. The CDR3, as DNA: TGTGCCAGTAGTACCCTACACCGGGGGTACACTGAAGCTTTCTTT. The full variable domain, with the rest looked up from reference TRBV19 and TRBJ1-1, is DGGITQSPKYLFRKEGQNVTLSCEQNLNHDAMYWYRQDPGQGLRLIYYSQIVNDFQKGDIAEGYSVSREKKESFPLTVTSAQKNPTAFYLCASSTLHRGYTEAFFGQGTRLTVV.

CDR3 in amino acids: CASSYQLAATDTQYF. The CDR3 DNA follows: TGTGCCAGCAGTTACCAACTAGCGGCCACAGATACGCAGTATTTT. This chain links TRBV6-5 with TRBJ2-3; 8 bases line up with TRBD2. The CDR3 runs 15 residues. Germline V gives CDR1 MNHEY, CDR2 SVGAGI. With 2 bases clipped from V and 2 bases from J, the junction kept 3 bases outside the gene matches.

This clonotype was found a few times. The CDR3 loop reads CATSNQNRGRSGEAFF. DNA for the CDR3: TGTGCCACCAGCAACCAAAATCGGGGGCGGTCAGGGGAAGCTTTCTTT. The chain couples TRBV15 to TRBJ1-1, with a tentative D call TRBD1 (6 bases). The length of the CDR3 is 16 residues. Germline lookup yields CDR1 LNHNV and CDR2 YYDKDF (reference sequence). V lost 4 bases and J 8 bases, leaving 23 bases between the germline ends. The full variable domain, rest sourced from reference TRBV15 and TRBJ1-1, is DAMVIQNPRYQVTQFGKPVTLSCSQTLNHNVMYWYQQKSSQAPKLLFHYYDKDFNNEADTPDNFQSRRPNTSFCFLDIRSPGLGDTAMYLCATSNQNRGRSGEAFFGQGTRLTVV.

This clonotype was counted a single time. The chain joins TRBV20-1 to TRBJ2-3; 11 positions match TRBD2. The CDR3 sequence is 17 residues long. V shed 0 bases, J shed 0 bases, and the junction held 5 bases outside the gene matches. Germline V gene lookup returns CDR1 DFQATT and CDR2 SNEGSKA (reference sequence). DNA of the CDR3: TGCAGTGCTAGAGATAGACTAGCGGGAATGAGCACAGATACGCAGTATTTT. It yields the protein CSARDRLAGMSTDTQYF.

The V call is TRBV6-5, the J call TRBJ2-1; D not certain. Trimming stripped 2 bases from V and 4 bases from J, with 12 bases between. CDR3 size: 15 residues. The germline V gene has CDR1 MNHEY and CDR2 SVGAGI. DNA of the CDR3: TGTGCCAGCAGTTACGGCCTAACACTTTACAATGAGCAGTTCTTC. This encodes CASSYGLTLYNEQFF.

The V and J genes are TRBV12-3 or TRBV12-4 and TRBJ2-7; D could derive from TRBD1 or TRBD2 (5 bases each). This CDR3 is 13 amino acids long. V lost 1 base to trimming and J lost 2 bases, with 6 bases between them. CDR3 coding DNA: TGTGCCAGCAGTTTAGGGGACCCCTACGAGCAGTACTTC. Protein product: CASSLGDPYEQYF.

This chain uses TRBV27 with TRBJ2-1; 9 bases map to TRBD1. The ends lost 5 bases at V and 6 bases at J; junction bases unmatched: 17. Germline CDR1 and CDR2: MNHEY and SMNVEV (reference sequence). The CDR3 extends over 18 amino acids. The CDR3: CASSPEYYRGRTGNEQFF. The DNA of the CDR3 is TGTGCCAGCAGTCCCGAATACTACAGGGGGCGGACGGGCAATGAGCAGTTCTTC.

The gene calls are TRBV7-6 and TRBJ2-3; D perhaps matches TRBD2 (6 bases). Trimming took off 7 bases at V and 4 bases at J, with 15 bases between the two ends. Germline CDR1 and CDR2: SGHVS and FNYEAQ. This CDR3 has 14 residues. The DNA of the CDR3 is TGTGCCAGCACCAAAATGGAGGGGTCAGATACGCAGTATTTT. Translating gives CASTKMEGSDTQYF.

This clonotype turned up a few times. This chain joins TRBV19 and TRBJ2-7; D not certain. The V and J ends lost 6 bases and 5 bases respectively, with 8 bases between them. The germline V gene has CDR1 LNHDA and CDR2 SQIVND (reference sequence). The CDR3 sequence is 11 residues long. The CDR3 loop is CASSNLDEQYF. Here the CDR3 DNA reads TGTGCCAGTAGCAATCTGGACGAGCAGTACTTC.

The rearrangement joins TRBV20-1 to TRBJ2-1, with D possibly TRBD2 on 6 matching bases. This CDR3 contains 16 residues. Trimming left V 7 bases short and J 5 bases short, with 24 bases between. Germline V lookup: CDR1 DFQATT, CDR2 SNEGSKA (reference sequence). The CDR3: CSVGTTPGLGDNEQFF. The CDR3 nucleotides are TGCAGTGTAGGCACCACCCCGGGACTCGGAGACAATGAGCAGTTCTTC.

The chain carries TRBV6-1 and TRBJ1-2, with TRBD1 matching 10 bases. CDR3 length: 16 residues. Germline V gene lookup returns CDR1 MNHNS and CDR2 SASEGT. V was pared by 5 bases and J by 4 bases, with 10 bases of the junction left unmatched. For the CDR3, the DNA is TGTGCCAGCAGTCGACAGGGGGCTGAGCGGGCCTATGGCTACACCTTC. Its translation is CASSRQGAERAYGYTF.

This chain uses TRBV25-1 with TRBJ1-1, with D uncertain. Germline V gives CDR1 MGHDK, CDR2 SYGVNS. The CDR3 contains 13 residues. Trimming removed 7 bases from V and 0 bases from J, with 9 bases in between. CDR3: CASISTVNTEAFF. CDR3 sequence (DNA): TGTGCCAGCATTTCGACGGTGAACACTGAAGCTTTCTTT.

In its sample, this clonotype is medium-sized. This sequence joins TRBV30 and TRBJ1-5; D unresolved. The CDR3 is made up of 13 amino acids. Germline loops: CDR1 GTSNPN, CDR2 SVGIG (reference sequence). Trimming left V 2 bases short and J 7 bases short, with 12 bases between. The CDR3 nucleotides are TGTGCCTGGAGTCAAGGCGTACGGCAGCCCCAGCATTTT. As protein: CAWSQGVRQPQHF.

To note about this clonotype: A read error may produce the germline difference seen at one junction end. The chain combines TRBV6-5 with TRBJ2-3, with 7 bases fitting TRBD2. The CDR3 is made up of 14 amino acids. Germline V lookup: CDR1 MNHEY, CDR2 SVGAGI. The CDR3 spells CASSWRESKDTQYF. DNA for the CDR3: TGTGCCAGCAGTTGGCGGGAGAGCAAAGATACGCAGTATTTT.

The rearrangement links TRBV6-1 to TRBJ2-7; 9 bases line up with TRBD1. From germline, CDR1 is MNHNS and CDR2 SASEGT. V dropped 8 bases and J dropped 3; count of bases not matched to a gene: 5. The CDR3 is made up of 13 amino acids. CDR3 loop: CASQGQGFYEQYF. In nucleotides, the CDR3 is TGTGCCAGCCAGGGACAGGGATTCTACGAGCAGTACTTC.

The chain uses TRBV6-5 and TRBJ1-5; D not resolved. Germline V CDR1 and CDR2: MNHEY, SVGAGI. The CDR3 totals 14 residues. Trimming took 4 bases from V and 3 from J, leaving 10 bases between them. CDR3 sequence reads: CASSSGAFNQPQHF. CDR3 in DNA: TGTGCCAGCAGTTCGGGAGCCTTCAATCAGCCCCAGCATTTT.

The chain carries TRBV27 and TRBJ1-2, with D perhaps matching TRBD1 (6 bases). The ends were cut back, 6 bases at V and 4 bases at J, with 24 bases in the middle. The germline gives CDR1 MNHEY, CDR2 SMNVEV (reference sequence). This CDR3 has 17 amino acids. Here the CDR3 reads CASRSSRLTGSSYGYTF. The CDR3, as DNA: TGTGCCAGCAGATCCTCACGATTAACAGGGTCTTCCTATGGCTACACCTTC.